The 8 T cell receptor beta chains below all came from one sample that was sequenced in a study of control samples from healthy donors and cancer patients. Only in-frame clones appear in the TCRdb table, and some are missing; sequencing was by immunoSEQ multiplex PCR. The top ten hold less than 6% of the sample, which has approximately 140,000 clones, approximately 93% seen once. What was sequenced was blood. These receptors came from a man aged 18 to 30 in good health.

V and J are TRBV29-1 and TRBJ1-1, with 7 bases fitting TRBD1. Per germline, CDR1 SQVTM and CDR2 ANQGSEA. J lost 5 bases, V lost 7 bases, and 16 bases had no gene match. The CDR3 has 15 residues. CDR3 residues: CSAQGDGQGRTEAFF. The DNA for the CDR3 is TGCAGCGCCCAGGGGGACGGCCAGGGAAGAACTGAAGCTTTCTTT.

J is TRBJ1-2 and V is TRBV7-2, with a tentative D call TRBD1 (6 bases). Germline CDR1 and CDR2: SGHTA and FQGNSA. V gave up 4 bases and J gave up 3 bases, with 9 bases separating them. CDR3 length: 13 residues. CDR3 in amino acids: CASSYGTYYGYTF. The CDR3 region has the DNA TGTGCCAGCAGCTACGGGACATACTATGGCTACACCTTC.

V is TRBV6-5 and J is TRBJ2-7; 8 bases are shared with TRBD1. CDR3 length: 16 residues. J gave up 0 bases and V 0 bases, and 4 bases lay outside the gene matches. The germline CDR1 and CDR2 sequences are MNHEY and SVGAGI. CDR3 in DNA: TGTGCCAGCAGTTACTCGGGCAGGGGGCCCTCCTACGAGCAGTACTTC. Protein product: CASSYSGRGPSYEQYF.

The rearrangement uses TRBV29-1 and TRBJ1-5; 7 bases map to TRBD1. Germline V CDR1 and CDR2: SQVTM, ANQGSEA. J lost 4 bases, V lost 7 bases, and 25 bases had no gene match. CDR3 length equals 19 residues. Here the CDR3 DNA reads TGCAGCGCTCATGCCTCAGGGGGGCGTGATGGTTTAGGGAATCAGCCCCAGCATTTT. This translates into CSAHASGGRDGLGNQPQHF.

CDR3 DNA: TGTGCCAGCAGGGTCGCGTTAGTGAACTATGGCTACACCTTC. Residues: CASRVALVNYGYTF. The gene calls are TRBV7-8 and TRBJ1-2; D is unresolved. Germline V gene lookup returns CDR1 SGHVS and CDR2 FQNEAQ. V shed 6 bases and J shed 2 bases, with 13 bases lying between them. The CDR3 runs 14 residues.

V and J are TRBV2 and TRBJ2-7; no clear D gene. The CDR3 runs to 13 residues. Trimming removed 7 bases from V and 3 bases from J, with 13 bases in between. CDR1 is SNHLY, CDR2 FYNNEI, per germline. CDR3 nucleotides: TGTGCCAGCACGGCGGAAGTTTACTACGAGCAGTACTTC. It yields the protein CASTAEVYYEQYF.

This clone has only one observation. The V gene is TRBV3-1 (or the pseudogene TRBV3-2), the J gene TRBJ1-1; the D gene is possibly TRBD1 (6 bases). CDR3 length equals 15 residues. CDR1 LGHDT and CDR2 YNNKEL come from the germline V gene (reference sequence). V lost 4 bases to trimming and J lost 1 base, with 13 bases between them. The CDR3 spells CASSPHKQGNTEAFF. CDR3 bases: TGTGCCAGCAGCCCGCATAAACAGGGGAACACTGAAGCTTTCTTT.

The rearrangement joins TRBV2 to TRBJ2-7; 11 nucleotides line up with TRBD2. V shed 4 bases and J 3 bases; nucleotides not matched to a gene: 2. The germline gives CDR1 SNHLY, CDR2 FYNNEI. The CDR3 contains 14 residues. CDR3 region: CASSGLAGSYEQYF. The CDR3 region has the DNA TGTGCCAGCAGTGGACTAGCGGGGAGCTACGAGCAGTACTTC.